The TCR beta chain described here comes from a study of blood T cell repertoires in COVID-19. As for the study in general: Both acute and convalescent COVID-19 samples were obtained from the United States, Italy and Spain. T cells, B-cell-depleted T cells, or PBMCs provided the cDNA or gDNA that served as material.

The authors' processing: Reference gene primer amplification in the assay estimated nucleated cell counts. Repertoires were generated with immunoSEQ multiplex PCR, while TCRdb's copy carries only in-frame clones and drops some. That table furnishes V, J and clone size, whereas the DNA furnished D and trimming. The sample shows just over 650,000 clones, around 90% of them seen only once. Germline CDR1 is MNHEY and CDR2 is SMNVEV (reference sequence). Trimming pared 2 bases from V and 4 bases from J, leaving 14 bases between. This CDR3 is built from 15 residues. This rearrangement joins TRBV27 to TRBJ1-1; D remains ambiguous. The receptor's source is a woman between 18 and 29 years old with acute or convalescent COVID-19. The sequenced sample was peripheral blood. The CDR3 DNA reads TGTGCCAGCAGTTTAGAGGGAGATTCGGGCACTGAAGCTTTCTTT. Encoded protein: CASSLEGDSGTEAFF.